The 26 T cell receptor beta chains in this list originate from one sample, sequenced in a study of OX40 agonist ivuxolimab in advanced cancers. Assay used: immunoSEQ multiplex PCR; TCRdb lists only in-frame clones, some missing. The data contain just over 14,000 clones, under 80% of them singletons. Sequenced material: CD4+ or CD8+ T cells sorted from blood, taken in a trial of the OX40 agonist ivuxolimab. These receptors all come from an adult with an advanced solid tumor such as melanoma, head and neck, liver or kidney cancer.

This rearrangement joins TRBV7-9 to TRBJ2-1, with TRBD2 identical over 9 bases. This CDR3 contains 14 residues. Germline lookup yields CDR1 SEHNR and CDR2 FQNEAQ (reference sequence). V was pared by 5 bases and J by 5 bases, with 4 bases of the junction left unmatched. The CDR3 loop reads CASSPTSGNNEQFF. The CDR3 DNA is TGTGCCAGCAGCCCGACTAGCGGAAACAATGAGCAGTTCTTC.

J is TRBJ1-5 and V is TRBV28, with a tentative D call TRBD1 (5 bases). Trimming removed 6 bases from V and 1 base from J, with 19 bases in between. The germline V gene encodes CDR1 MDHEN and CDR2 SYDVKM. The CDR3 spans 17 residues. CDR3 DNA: TGTGCCAGCAGATCCCGAGAGGGGCGAGGGAGCAATCAGCCCCAGCATTTT. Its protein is CASRSREGRGSNQPQHF.

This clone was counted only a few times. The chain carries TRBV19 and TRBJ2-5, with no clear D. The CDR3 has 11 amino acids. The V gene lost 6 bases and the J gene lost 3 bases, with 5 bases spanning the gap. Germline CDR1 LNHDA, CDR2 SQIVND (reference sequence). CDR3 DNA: TGTGCCAGTAGCGACGAAGAGACCCAGTACTTC. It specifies CASSDEETQYF.

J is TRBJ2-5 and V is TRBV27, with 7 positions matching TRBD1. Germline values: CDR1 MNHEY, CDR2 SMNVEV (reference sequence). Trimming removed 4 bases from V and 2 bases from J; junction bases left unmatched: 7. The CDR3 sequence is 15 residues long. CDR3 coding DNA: TGTGCCAGCAGTTCCACGGACAGGCCACAAGAGACCCAGTACTTC. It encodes CASSSTDRPQETQYF.

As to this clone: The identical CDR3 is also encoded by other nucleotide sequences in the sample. CDR3 sequence: CASSLRASYEQYF. The CDR3 coding sequence is TGTGCCAGCAGTCTCCGGGCCTCCTACGAGCAGTACTTC. The chain uses TRBV27 and TRBJ2-7; D remains ambiguous. The CDR3 covers 13 residues. V lost 5 bases, J lost 0 bases, and 8 bases lay in between. Germline V gives CDR1 MNHEY, CDR2 SMNVEV (reference sequence).

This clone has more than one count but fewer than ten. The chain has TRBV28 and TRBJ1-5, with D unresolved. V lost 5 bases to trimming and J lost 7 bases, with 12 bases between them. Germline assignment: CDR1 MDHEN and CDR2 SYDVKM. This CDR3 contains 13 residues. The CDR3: CASSPREHQPQHF. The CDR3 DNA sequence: TGTGCCAGCAGTCCGAGGGAGCACCAGCCCCAGCATTTT. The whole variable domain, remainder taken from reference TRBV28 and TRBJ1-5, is DVKVTQSSRYLVKRTGEKVFLECVQDMDHENMFWYRQDPGLGLRLIYFSYDVKMKEKGDIPEGYSVSREKKERFSLILESASTNQTSMYLCASSPREHQPQHFGDGTRLSIL.

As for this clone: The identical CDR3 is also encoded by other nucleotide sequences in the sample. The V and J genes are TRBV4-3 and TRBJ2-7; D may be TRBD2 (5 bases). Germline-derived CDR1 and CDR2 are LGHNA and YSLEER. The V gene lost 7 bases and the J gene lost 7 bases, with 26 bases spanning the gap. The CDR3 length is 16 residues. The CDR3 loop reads CASKVPTFQAAIEQYF. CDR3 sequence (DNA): TGCGCCAGCAAGGTACCCACGTTCCAAGCGGCAATTGAGCAGTACTTC.

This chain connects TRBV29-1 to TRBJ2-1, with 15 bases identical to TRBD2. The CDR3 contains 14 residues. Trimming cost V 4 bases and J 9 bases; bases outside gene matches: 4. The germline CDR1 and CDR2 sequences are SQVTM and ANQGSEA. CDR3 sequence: CSVGGTSGRTEQFF. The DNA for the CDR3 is TGCAGCGTTGGCGGGACTAGCGGGAGGACTGAGCAGTTCTTC.

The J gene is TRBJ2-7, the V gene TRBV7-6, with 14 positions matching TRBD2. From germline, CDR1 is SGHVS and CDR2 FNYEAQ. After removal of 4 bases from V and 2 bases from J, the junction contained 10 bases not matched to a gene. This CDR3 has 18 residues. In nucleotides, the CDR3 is TGTGCCAGCAGCTATGAACGGACTAGCGGGAGGCCAACCTACGAGCAGTACTTC. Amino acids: CASSYERTSGRPTYEQYF.

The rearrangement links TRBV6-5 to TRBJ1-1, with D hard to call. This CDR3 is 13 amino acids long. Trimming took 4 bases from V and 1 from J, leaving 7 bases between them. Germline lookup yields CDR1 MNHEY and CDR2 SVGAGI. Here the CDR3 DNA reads TGTGCCAGCAGTTTAACGGGGAACACTGAAGCTTTCTTT. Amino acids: CASSLTGNTEAFF.

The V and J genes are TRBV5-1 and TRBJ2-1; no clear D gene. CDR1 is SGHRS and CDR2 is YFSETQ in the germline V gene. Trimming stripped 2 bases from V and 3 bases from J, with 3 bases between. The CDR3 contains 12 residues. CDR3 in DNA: TGCGCCAGCAGCTTAAACTACAATGAGCAGTTCTTC. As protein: CASSLNYNEQFF.

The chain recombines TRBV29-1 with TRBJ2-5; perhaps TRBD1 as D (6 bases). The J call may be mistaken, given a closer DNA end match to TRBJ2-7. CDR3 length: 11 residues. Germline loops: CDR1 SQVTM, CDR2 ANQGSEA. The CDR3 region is CSVETRGEQYF. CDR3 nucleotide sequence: TGCAGCGTTGAAACCAGGGGCGAGCAGTACTTC.

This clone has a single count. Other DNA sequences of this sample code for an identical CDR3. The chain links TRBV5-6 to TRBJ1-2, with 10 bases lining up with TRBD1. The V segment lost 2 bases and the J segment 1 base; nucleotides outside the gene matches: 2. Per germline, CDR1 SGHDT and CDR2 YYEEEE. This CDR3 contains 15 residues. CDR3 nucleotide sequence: TGTGCCAGCAGCTTCGGACAGGGGGGTAACTATGGCTACACCTTC. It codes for CASSFGQGGNYGYTF.

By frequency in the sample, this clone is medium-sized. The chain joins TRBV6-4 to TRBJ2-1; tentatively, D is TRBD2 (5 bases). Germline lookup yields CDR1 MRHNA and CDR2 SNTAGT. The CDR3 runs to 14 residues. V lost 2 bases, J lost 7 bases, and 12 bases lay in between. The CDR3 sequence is CASSDEAERNEQFF. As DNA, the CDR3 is TGTGCCAGCAGTGACGAGGCGGAGCGGAATGAGCAGTTCTTC.

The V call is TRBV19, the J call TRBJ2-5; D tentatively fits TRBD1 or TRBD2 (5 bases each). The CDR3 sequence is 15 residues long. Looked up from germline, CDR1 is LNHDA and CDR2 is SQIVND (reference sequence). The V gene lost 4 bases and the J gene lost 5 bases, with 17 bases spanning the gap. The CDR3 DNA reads TGTGCCAGTAGTAACCGACAGCCCAGAGGGGAGACCCAGTACTTC. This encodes CASSNRQPRGETQYF.

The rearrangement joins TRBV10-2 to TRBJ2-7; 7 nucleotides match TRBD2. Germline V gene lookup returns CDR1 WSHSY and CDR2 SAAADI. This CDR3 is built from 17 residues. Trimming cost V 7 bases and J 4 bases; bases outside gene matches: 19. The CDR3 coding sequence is TGCGCCAGCATAGGCGCGGGGGTGGGGGGTGCTGCTTACGAGCAGTACTTC. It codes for CASIGAGVGGAAYEQYF.

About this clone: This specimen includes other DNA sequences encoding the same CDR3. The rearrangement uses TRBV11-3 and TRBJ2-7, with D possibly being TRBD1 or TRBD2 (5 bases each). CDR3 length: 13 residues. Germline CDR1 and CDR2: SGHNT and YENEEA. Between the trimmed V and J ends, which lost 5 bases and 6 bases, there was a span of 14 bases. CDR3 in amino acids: CASSLPGTVEQYF. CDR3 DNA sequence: TGTGCCAGCAGCCTTCCAGGGACGGTCGAGCAGTACTTC.

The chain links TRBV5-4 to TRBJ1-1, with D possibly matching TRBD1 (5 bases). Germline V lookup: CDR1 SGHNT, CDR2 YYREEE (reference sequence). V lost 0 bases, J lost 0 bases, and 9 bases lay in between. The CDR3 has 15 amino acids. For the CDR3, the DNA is TGTGCCAGCAGCTTGGCTCGGGACCTGAACACTGAAGCTTTCTTT. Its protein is CASSLARDLNTEAFF.

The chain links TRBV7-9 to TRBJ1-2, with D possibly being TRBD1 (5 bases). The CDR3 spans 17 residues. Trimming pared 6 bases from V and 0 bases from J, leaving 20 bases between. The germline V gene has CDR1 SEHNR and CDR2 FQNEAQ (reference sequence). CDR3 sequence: CASSLRGAPRTNYGYTF. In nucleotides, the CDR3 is TGTGCCAGCAGTCTTCGGGGCGCTCCGAGAACTAACTATGGCTACACCTTC.

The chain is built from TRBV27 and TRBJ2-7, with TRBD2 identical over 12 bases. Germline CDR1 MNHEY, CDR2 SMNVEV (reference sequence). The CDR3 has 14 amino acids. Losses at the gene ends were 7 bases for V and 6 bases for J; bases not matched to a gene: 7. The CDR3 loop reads CASTTTSGSSEQYF. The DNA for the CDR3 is TGTGCCAGCACTACGACTAGCGGGAGCTCCGAGCAGTACTTC.

The CDR3 loop reads CASSFSSGEVYNEQFF. CDR3 DNA sequence: TGTGCCAGCAGTTTCTCTAGCGGGGAGGTTTACAATGAGCAGTTCTTC. V and J are TRBV27 and TRBJ2-1; TRBD2 matches 9 bases. The CDR3 length is 16 residues. Germline lookup yields CDR1 MNHEY and CDR2 SMNVEV (reference sequence). Trimming removed 3 bases from V and 4 bases from J; junction bases left unmatched: 7.

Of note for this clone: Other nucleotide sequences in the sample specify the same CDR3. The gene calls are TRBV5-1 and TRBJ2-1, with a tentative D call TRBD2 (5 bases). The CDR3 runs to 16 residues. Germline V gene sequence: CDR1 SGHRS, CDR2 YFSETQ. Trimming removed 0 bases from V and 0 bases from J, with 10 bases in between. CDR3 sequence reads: CASSLGGLSSYNEQFF. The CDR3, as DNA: TGCGCCAGCAGCTTGGGAGGGCTAAGCTCCTACAATGAGCAGTTCTTC.

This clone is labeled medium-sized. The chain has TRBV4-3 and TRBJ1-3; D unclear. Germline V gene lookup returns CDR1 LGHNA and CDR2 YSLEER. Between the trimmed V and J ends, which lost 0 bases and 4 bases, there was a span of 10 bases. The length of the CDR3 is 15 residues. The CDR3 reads CASSQDPGSGNTIYF. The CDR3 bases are TGCGCCAGCAGCCAAGATCCCGGGTCAGGAAACACCATATATTTT.

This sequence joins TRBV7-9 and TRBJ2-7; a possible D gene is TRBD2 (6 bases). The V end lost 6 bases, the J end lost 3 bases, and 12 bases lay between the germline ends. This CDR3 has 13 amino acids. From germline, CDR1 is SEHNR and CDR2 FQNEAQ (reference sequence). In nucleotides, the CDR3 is TGTGCCAGCAGTTCTAGCGTGAGCTACGAGCAGTACTTC. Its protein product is CASSSSVSYEQYF.

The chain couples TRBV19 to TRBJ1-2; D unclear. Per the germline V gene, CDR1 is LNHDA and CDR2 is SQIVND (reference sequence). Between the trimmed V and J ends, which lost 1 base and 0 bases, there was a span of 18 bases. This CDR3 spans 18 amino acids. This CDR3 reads CASSIGVLAKNANYGYTF. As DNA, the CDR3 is TGTGCCAGTAGTATAGGGGTCTTGGCAAAAAACGCTAACTATGGCTACACCTTC. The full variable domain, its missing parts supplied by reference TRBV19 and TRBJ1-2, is DGGITQSPKYLFRKEGQNVTLSCEQNLNHDAMYWYRQDPGQGLRLIYYSQIVNDFQKGDIAEGYSVSREKKESFPLTVTSAQKNPTAFYLCASSIGVLAKNANYGYTFGSGTRLTVV.

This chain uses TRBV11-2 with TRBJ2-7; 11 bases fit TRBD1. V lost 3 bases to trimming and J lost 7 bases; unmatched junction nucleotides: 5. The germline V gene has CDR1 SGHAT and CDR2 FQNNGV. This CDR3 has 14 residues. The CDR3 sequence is CASSFGTGGLEQYF. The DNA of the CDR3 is TGTGCCAGCAGCTTCGGGACAGGGGGATTGGAGCAGTACTTC.